This TCR beta chain comes out of a study of regulatory T cells in long-lasting Graves disease. To note about this clonotype: The antigen is undetermined.

Findings and limits, study-wide: Newly diagnosed disease favored TRBV20-1 and TRBJ2-1 over persistent disease.

The TCR beta library used iRepertoire HTBI primers with Arm-PCR amplification of CDR3. TCRdb fed the multiplex PCR reads into MiXCR, producing one record per CDR3 protein. The data contain more than 400,000 distinct CDR3 sequences, about 17% of them singletons. V lost 3 bases, J lost 4 bases, and 12 bases lay in between. There are 15 residues in the CDR3. CDR1 is KGHDR, CDR2 SFDVKD, per germline. The sample's time point: newly diagnosed GD, antithyroid drugs for less than 3 months. Preparation of the TCR library used RNA extracted from PBMCs. These data were also filed under a second study, of T cells in Graves' hyperthyroidism and ophthalmopathy.

The J gene is TRBJ1-5, the V gene TRBV24-1; D gene uncertain. The sample consisted of peripheral blood mononuclear cells (PBMCs), taken at new diagnosis, from a patient treated with antithyroid drugs. The receptor was isolated from a woman younger than 45 with Graves disease. The CDR3 nucleotides read TGTGCCACCAGTGATCGGTCGGGCCTGAATCAGCCCCAGCATTTT. Amino acids: CATSDRSGLNQPQHF.